The 29 T cell receptor beta chains below were found in one sample sequenced in a study of CD8 T cells in ankylosing spondylitis. Points from the study as a whole: Several highly homologous variants made up a TCR beta motif, and this motif appeared characteristic of ankylosing spondylitis blood.

Antigens for these TCRs are unknown. TCRdb fed the 5' RACE reads into MiXCR, producing one record per CDR3 protein. Here the sample spans about 700,000 distinct CDR3 sequences, roughly 20% being singletons. Sequencing input: blood, either unsorted or a sorted T cell fraction (not recorded which). Receptor source: a male donor with ankylosing spondylitis.

The chain is built from TRBV20-1 and TRBJ1-3, with a possible D match to TRBD1 (6 bases). This CDR3 region has 14 residues. V lost 3 bases, J lost 2 bases, and 11 bases lay in between. Looked up from germline, CDR1 is DFQATT and CDR2 is SNEGSKA (reference sequence). Here the CDR3 reads CSASRGATGNTIYF. The CDR3 DNA follows: TGCAGTGCTAGTAGGGGGGCGACTGGAAACACCATATATTTT.

This clonotype was seen a few times. The V call is TRBV6-2 or TRBV6-3, the J call TRBJ2-1; tentatively, D is TRBD2 (6 bases). Germline V gene sequence: CDR1 MNHEY, CDR2 SVGEGT. Deletions cut 6 bases from V and 0 bases from J, with 15 bases between. The CDR3 covers 16 residues. The CDR3 region is CASRSLASISYNEQFF. In DNA form, the CDR3 reads TGTGCCAGCAGGTCTCTAGCGTCTATCTCCTACAATGAGCAGTTCTTC.

In DNA form, the CDR3 reads TGTGCCAGCAAGGGGACAGTTGGATTTGAAGCTTTCTTT. This gives the protein CASKGTVGFEAFF. The V and J genes are TRBV12-3 or TRBV12-4 and TRBJ1-1, with 7 nucleotides matching TRBD1. Trimming at V came to 7 bases and at J to 7 bases, leaving 9 bases not matched to a gene. CDR3 size: 13 residues.

The sample holds a few counts of this clonotype. The chain recombines TRBV2 with TRBJ1-5; TRBD1 might be the D (6 bases). The CDR3 covers 14 residues. Germline CDR1 is SNHLY and CDR2 is FYNNEI. V was cut by 7 bases and J by 3 bases, with 13 bases left in between. The CDR3 protein is CASNRPGDNQPQHF. The DNA for the CDR3 is TGTGCCAGCAACCGGCCAGGGGACAATCAGCCCCAGCATTTT.

This clonotype was seen at least ten times. This sequence joins TRBV6-1 and TRBJ1-5; no clear D gene. Germline CDR1 reads MNHNS; CDR2 reads SASEGT. The CDR3 contains 14 residues. V was clipped by 4 bases and J by 4 bases, with 11 bases between them. The CDR3 spells CASSGGPGNQPQHF. CDR3 sequence (DNA): TGTGCCAGCAGTGGGGGTCCAGGAAATCAGCCCCAGCATTTT.

CDR3 sequence reads: CASSLGVGGPGYTF. DNA for the CDR3: TGTGCCAGCAGCTTAGGGGTCGGCGGACCTGGCTACACCTTC. J is TRBJ1-2 and V is TRBV7-2; D gene uncertain. V was pared by 1 base and J by 7 bases, with 13 bases between. This CDR3 comprises 14 residues. The germline V gene encodes CDR1 SGHTA and CDR2 FQGNSA.

This clonotype was detected a few times. The chain recombines TRBV12-3 or TRBV12-4 with TRBJ2-7; TRBD2 is a possible D gene (5 bases). V was shortened by 5 bases and J by 4 bases, with 9 bases between the two germline ends. This CDR3 comprises 12 residues. The CDR3 protein is CASSRPGYEQYF. DNA for the CDR3: TGTGCCAGCAGTCGCCCGGGGTACGAGCAGTACTTC.

The rearrangement joins TRBV6-1 to TRBJ1-1; the match to TRBD1 covers 8 bases. Germline V CDR1 and CDR2: MNHNS, SASEGT. V gave up 8 bases and J gave up 2 bases; unmatched junction bases: 16. CDR3 length: 17 residues. The CDR3 bases are TGTGCCAGCTCGGAGGACAGGGCTCTTAAGGCAAACACTGAAGCTTTCTTT. Translated, it gives CASSEDRALKANTEAFF.

The table lists this clonotype with a few counts. The chain recombines TRBV28 with TRBJ2-5; D gene ambiguous. Between the trimmed V and J ends, which lost 2 bases and 4 bases, there was a span of 17 bases. The CDR3 is 16 residues long. Germline V gene data show CDR1 as MDHEN and CDR2 as SYDVKM. The CDR3, as DNA: TGTGCCAGCAGTTTAACGGGTAGCCGGATCCGAGAGACCCAGTACTTC. Amino acids: CASSLTGSRIRETQYF.

The V call is TRBV6-5, the J call TRBJ1-3; D is perhaps TRBD1 (5 bases). The CDR3 totals 16 residues. Trimming took off 2 bases at V and 2 bases at J, with 13 bases between the two ends. The germline V gene has CDR1 MNHEY and CDR2 SVGAGI. The CDR3 nucleotides are TGTGCCAGCAGTTACAGGGGTTTCCTTCCTGGAAACACCATATATTTT. It translates to CASSYRGFLPGNTIYF.

This clonotype was detected many times. This chain joins TRBV5-1 and TRBJ2-1; 8 bases align to TRBD2. The CDR3 extends over 16 amino acids. Trimming at V came to 4 bases and at J to 5 bases, leaving 11 bases not matched to a gene. The germline V gene has CDR1 SGHRS and CDR2 YFSETQ. CDR3 amino acids: CASSPPQAGVDNEQFF. The CDR3 DNA is TGCGCCAGCAGCCCGCCCCAAGCGGGAGTCGACAATGAGCAGTTCTTC.

This clonotype has a handful of counts. The chain recombines TRBV7-2 with TRBJ2-7; TRBD1 might be the D (5 bases). The CDR3 spans 15 residues. Germline loops: CDR1 SGHTA, CDR2 FQGNSA. Trimming took 1 base from V and 3 from J, leaving 13 bases between them. The CDR3 spells CASSLGAGSFYEQYF. DNA of the CDR3: TGTGCCAGCAGCTTAGGGGCAGGGTCCTTCTACGAGCAGTACTTC. The complete variable domain, with remaining parts taken from reference TRBV7-2 and TRBJ2-7, reads GAGVSQSPSNKVTEKGKDVELRCDPISGHTALYWYRQSLGQGLEFLIYFQGNSAPDKSGLPSDRFSAERTGGSVSTLTIQRTQQEDSAVYLCASSLGAGSFYEQYFGPGTRLTVT.

The rearrangement links TRBV20-1 to TRBJ2-7; D uncertain. The germline gives CDR1 DFQATT, CDR2 SNEGSKA (reference sequence). The V gene lost 1 base and the J gene lost 3 bases, with 7 bases spanning the gap. The CDR3 contains 12 residues. The CDR3 DNA follows: TGCAGTGCTAGAGTCCTAGACTACGAGCAGTACTTC. Amino acid sequence: CSARVLDYEQYF.

The rearrangement joins TRBV12-3 or TRBV12-4 to TRBJ2-1, with D possibly TRBD1 on 6 matching bases. Between the trimmed V and J ends, which lost 4 bases and 5 bases, there was a span of 12 bases. The CDR3 sequence is 14 residues long. CDR3 in amino acids: CASSSPGHDNEQFF. The CDR3 bases are TGTGCCAGCAGTTCCCCGGGACACGACAATGAGCAGTTCTTC.

The V gene is TRBV18, the J gene TRBJ2-2; 7 bases line up with TRBD1. V trimming: 3 bases; J trimming: 7 bases; junction bases outside the gene matches: 8. Germline loops: CDR1 KGHSH, CDR2 LQKENI. This CDR3 is built from 15 residues. For the CDR3, the DNA is TGTGCCAGCTCACCCTGGGGACAGCAGAACGGGGAGCTGTTTTTT. Protein product: CASSPWGQQNGELFF.

This clonotype was detected only a few times. The DNA of the CDR3 is TGTGCCAGCAGTCGTGATCCGGCTGGCTATGGCTACACCTTC. Translating gives CASSRDPAGYGYTF. The chain combines TRBV12-3 or TRBV12-4 with TRBJ1-2; D uncertain. This CDR3 has 14 residues. V shed 5 bases and J shed 4 bases, with 14 bases lying between them.

This rearrangement joins TRBV6-1 to TRBJ2-5, with D perhaps TRBD2 (7 bases). In germline, CDR1 is MNHNS, CDR2 SASEGT. There are 14 residues in the CDR3. Between the trimmed V and J ends, which lost 6 bases and 5 bases, there was a span of 16 bases. The CDR3 DNA is TGTGCCAGCAGCGTTGGCAGGGGAGGGGAGACCCAGTACTTC. Its translation is CASSVGRGGETQYF.

This clonotype has just a few counts. The chain combines TRBV12-3 or TRBV12-4 with TRBJ2-2, with 11 bases matching TRBD1. The CDR3 runs to 14 residues. V gave up 6 bases and J gave up 6 bases; unmatched junction bases: 3. The CDR3 reads CASRAGQGAGELFF. The CDR3 region has the DNA TGTGCCAGCAGAGCGGGACAGGGGGCCGGGGAGCTGTTTTTT.

The V call is TRBV2, the J call TRBJ1-1, with D possibly matching TRBD1 (6 bases). The germline V gene encodes CDR1 SNHLY and CDR2 FYNNEI. Trimming left V 4 bases short and J 11 bases short, with 20 bases between. This CDR3 spans 14 amino acids. DNA for the CDR3: TGTGCCAGCAGTGGCCCAGGGGCCCAGGAGGAGGCTTTCTTT. Protein sequence: CASSGPGAQEEAFF.

The rearrangement joins TRBV28 to TRBJ2-1; 11 bases line up with TRBD2. The CDR3 has 16 residues. V was pared by 6 bases and J by 3 bases, with 7 bases of the junction left unmatched. Germline V lookup: CDR1 MDHEN, CDR2 SYDVKM. This CDR3 is CASSVGGLAGYNEQFF. The CDR3 nucleotides are TGTGCCAGCAGCGTGGGCGGACTAGCGGGCTACAATGAGCAGTTCTTC.

This chain joins TRBV28 and TRBJ2-5; 10 positions agree with TRBD2. The CDR3 is 19 residues long. The germline V gene encodes CDR1 MDHEN and CDR2 SYDVKM. After removal of 1 base from V and 1 base from J, the junction contained 12 bases not matched to a gene. CDR3 in amino acids: CASSLSPRELAGVQETQYF. CDR3 sequence (DNA): TGTGCCAGCAGTTTATCTCCGAGGGAGCTAGCGGGAGTCCAAGAGACCCAGTACTTC.

This clonotype was found a few times. V is TRBV3-1 and J is TRBJ2-5, with D possibly matching TRBD2 (7 bases). With 4 bases removed from V and 7 bases from J, the gap between germline ends came to 16 bases. This CDR3 has 14 amino acids. Germline V CDR1 and CDR2: LGHDT, YNNKEL (reference sequence). The DNA for the CDR3 is TGTGCCAGCAGCCCAGAAGGGGGGGAGGGGACCCAGTACTTC. It translates to CASSPEGGEGTQYF.

J is TRBJ2-7 and V is TRBV6-1; weak D call: TRBD2 (5 bases). V was trimmed by 8 bases and J by 5 bases, leaving 16 bases between them. CDR1 is MNHNS and CDR2 is SASEGT in the germline V gene. This CDR3 has 13 residues. CDR3: CASWTGIGDEQYF. As DNA, the CDR3 is TGTGCCAGCTGGACGGGGATCGGCGACGAGCAGTACTTC.

This clonotype has ten or more counts. The chain links TRBV29-1 to TRBJ2-7, with unresolved D. CDR3 length equals 11 residues. In germline, CDR1 is SQVTM, CDR2 ANQGSEA. With 0 bases removed from V and 0 bases from J, the gap between germline ends came to 0 bases. The CDR3 DNA is TGCAGCGTTGAAGACTCCTACGAGCAGTACTTC. Amino acids: CSVEDSYEQYF.

This clonotype has just a few counts. V usage is TRBV20-1 and J usage is TRBJ1-6; 7 positions match TRBD1. The CDR3 sequence is 15 residues long. Looked up from germline, CDR1 is DFQATT and CDR2 is SNEGSKA (reference sequence). J was trimmed by 3 bases and V by 3 bases; bases with no gene match: 5. CDR3 nucleotides: TGCAGTGCTAGGACAGGGCTAGTCTATAATTCACCCCTCCACTTT. It encodes CSARTGLVYNSPLHF.

The chain carries TRBV6-4 and TRBJ2-7; D is uncertain. CDR1 MRHNA and CDR2 SNTAGT come from the germline V gene. V was clipped by 11 bases and J by 6 bases, with 8 bases between them. This CDR3 spans 9 amino acids. This CDR3 reads CAGFLEQYF. CDR3 DNA: TGTGCCGGCTTTCTCGAGCAGTACTTC.

The rearrangement links TRBV15 to TRBJ1-2, with D uncertain. V lost 1 base, J lost 7 bases, and 10 bases lay in between. This CDR3 comprises 13 residues. Germline V lookup: CDR1 LNHNV, CDR2 YYDKDF (reference sequence). The CDR3 region is CATSRVTVSGYTF. Written as DNA, the CDR3 is TGTGCCACCAGCAGAGTAACAGTTAGTGGCTACACCTTC.

The rearrangement uses TRBV29-1 and TRBJ1-4, with D maybe TRBD1 (5 bases). The germline V gene encodes CDR1 SQVTM and CDR2 ANQGSEA. Trimming left V 6 bases short and J 4 bases short, with 9 bases between. This CDR3 has 12 residues. As DNA, the CDR3 is TGCAGCGTGACAGTGAATAATGAAAAACTGTTTTTT. It translates to CSVTVNNEKLFF.

J is TRBJ2-1 and V is TRBV18; TRBD1 aligns across 9 bases. Per the germline V gene, CDR1 is KGHSH and CDR2 is LQKENI. This CDR3 spans 15 amino acids. Trimming cost V 4 bases and J 9 bases; bases outside gene matches: 10. CDR3 in DNA: TGTGCCAGCTCACGCCGGACAGGGGAGTTCGGTGAGCAGTTCTTC. Translation gives CASSRRTGEFGEQFF.